A single sample is the source of the 29 T cell receptor beta chains below, sequenced in a study of blood T cell repertoires in COVID-19. The table came from immunoSEQ multiplex PCR; TCRdb's copy has only in-frame clones and leaves some out. The data show a few thousand clones, approximately 89% seen once. Sequenced: peripheral blood. Receptors originate from an older man with COVID-19, enrolled during active disease.

The chain joins TRBV11-2 to TRBJ2-7, with no clear D. V dropped 1 base and J dropped 3 bases, with 10 bases sitting between them. CDR1 SGHAT and CDR2 FQNNGV come from the germline V gene. The CDR3 consists of 14 residues. The CDR3 loop is CASSLGPGIYEQYF. CDR3 DNA sequence: TGTGCCAGCAGCTTAGGTCCGGGTATCTACGAGCAGTACTTC.

The V and J genes are TRBV6-5 and TRBJ1-5, with a tentative D call TRBD1 (6 bases). In germline, CDR1 is MNHEY, CDR2 SVGAGI. The CDR3 contains 15 residues. V lost 7 bases to trimming and J lost 7 bases, with 20 bases between them. CDR3 protein: CASTLLQGMAQPQHF. DNA of the CDR3: TGTGCCAGCACTCTCCTCCAGGGGATGGCCCAGCCCCAGCATTTT.

V is TRBV6-1 and J is TRBJ2-1; 8 bases map to TRBD2. CDR3 length: 16 amino acids. Germline-derived CDR1 and CDR2 are MNHNS and SASEGT. V was pared by 4 bases and J by 5 bases, with 10 bases of the junction left unmatched. CDR3: CASSARIRAGDNEQFF. The CDR3 DNA reads TGTGCCAGCAGTGCCCGAATAAGAGCGGGAGACAATGAGCAGTTCTTC.

The chain carries TRBV3-1 (or the pseudogene TRBV3-2) and TRBJ1-4; D not resolved. Trimming pared 4 bases from V and 2 bases from J, leaving 11 bases between. Germline-derived CDR1 and CDR2 are LGHDT and YNNKEL (reference sequence). The CDR3 contains 15 residues. The CDR3 nucleotides are TGTGCCAGCAGCCTCCCGAGAGGTACTAATGAAAAACTGTTTTTT. It encodes CASSLPRGTNEKLFF.

The V and J genes are TRBV5-1 and TRBJ2-1; TRBD2 agrees at 11 bases. The CDR3 covers 17 residues. The trim removed 2 bases at V and 5 bases at J, leaving 9 bases unmatched. Germline loops: CDR1 SGHRS, CDR2 YFSETQ. The CDR3 protein is CASSFPPLAGGNNEQFF. The CDR3 coding sequence is TGCGCCAGCAGCTTCCCCCCTTTAGCGGGAGGGAACAATGAGCAGTTCTTC. Variable domain in full (rest from reference TRBV5-1 and TRBJ2-1): KAGVTQTPRYLIKTRGQQVTLSCSPISGHRSVSWYQQTPGQGLQFLFEYFSETQRNKGNFPGRFSGRQFSNSRSEMNVSTLELGDSALYLCASSFPPLAGGNNEQFFGPGTRLTVL.

This clone was observed once. The V and J genes are TRBV7-9 and TRBJ2-5, with 10 bases fitting TRBD2. V was pared by 0 bases and J by 1 base, with 8 bases of the junction left unmatched. Germline V gives CDR1 SEHNR, CDR2 FQNEAQ (reference sequence). The CDR3 sequence is 18 residues long. The CDR3 here is CASSLAPFSGGFQETQYF. CDR3 sequence (DNA): TGTGCCAGCAGCTTAGCACCTTTTAGCGGGGGGTTCCAAGAGACCCAGTACTTC.

The chain is built from TRBV4-1 and TRBJ1-1; TRBD1 might be the D (6 bases). The V end lost 1 base, the J end lost 5 bases, and 14 bases lay between the germline ends. Germline V gives CDR1 MGHRA, CDR2 YSYEKL. The CDR3 runs to 15 residues. CDR3 in amino acids: CASSQGLGGRTEAFF. DNA for the CDR3: TGCGCCAGCAGCCAAGGTTTAGGGGGAAGGACTGAAGCTTTCTTT.

V is TRBV5-4 and J is TRBJ2-5, with D unclear. V was pared by 0 bases and J by 3 bases, with 9 bases between. The CDR3 length is 14 residues. Per germline, CDR1 SGHNT and CDR2 YYREEE (reference sequence). In DNA form, the CDR3 reads TGTGCCAGCAGCTTGGGACAAGCTAAAGAGACCCAGTACTTC. Amino acids: CASSLGQAKETQYF.

The chain is built from TRBV12-3 or TRBV12-4 and TRBJ2-7; TRBD1 matches 7 bases. V shed 4 bases and J 6 bases; nucleotides not matched to a gene: 3. There are 12 residues in the CDR3. Here the CDR3 reads CASSSTGPEQYF. The CDR3 bases are TGTGCCAGCAGTTCGACAGGGCCCGAGCAGTACTTC.

V is TRBV5-6 and J is TRBJ2-7; D is undetermined. The CDR3 consists of 13 residues. Per germline, CDR1 SGHDT and CDR2 YYEEEE. V lost 1 base and J 3 bases, leaving 8 bases between the germline ends. This chain's CDR3 is CASSLSYYYEQYF. DNA of the CDR3: TGTGCCAGCAGCTTGTCCTACTACTACGAGCAGTACTTC. The whole variable domain, remainder taken from reference TRBV5-6 and TRBJ2-7, is DAGVTQSPTHLIKTRGQQVTLRCSPKSGHDTVSWYQQALGQGPQFIFQYYEEEERQRGNFPDRFSGHQFPNYSSELNVNALLLGDSALYLCASSLSYYYEQYFGPGTRLTVT.

The gene calls are TRBV27 and TRBJ2-3, with 10 bases that match TRBD1. Germline-derived CDR1 and CDR2 are MNHEY and SMNVEV (reference sequence). There are 17 residues in the CDR3. J lost 2 bases, V lost 4 bases, and 9 bases had no gene match. The CDR3 region is CASSSLLTGGLTDTQYF. DNA for the CDR3: TGTGCCAGCAGTTCCCTGCTGACAGGGGGCCTCACAGATACGCAGTATTTT.

The V gene is TRBV2, the J gene TRBJ2-5; perhaps TRBD1 as D (5 bases). V was clipped by 7 bases and J by 5 bases, with 5 bases between them. The CDR3 totals 10 residues. Germline values: CDR1 SNHLY, CDR2 FYNNEI. The CDR3 reads CASKGETQYF. For the CDR3, the DNA is TGTGCCAGCAAGGGGGAGACCCAGTACTTC. Filled out from reference TRBV2 and TRBJ2-5, the complete variable domain reads EPEVTQTPSHQVTQMGQEVILRCVPISNHLYFYWYRQILGQKVEFLVSFYNNEISEKSEIFDDQFSVERPDGSNFTLKIRSTKLEDSAMYFCASKGETQYFGPGTRLLVL.

This chain connects TRBV5-6 to TRBJ1-5, with D possibly being TRBD1 (5 bases). This CDR3 is 15 amino acids long. Looked up from germline, CDR1 is SGHDT and CDR2 is YYEEEE. Trimming removed 3 bases from V and 3 bases from J, with 13 bases in between. CDR3 protein: CASSSGGLHNQPQHF. The CDR3 bases are TGTGCCAGCAGCTCTGGGGGACTCCACAATCAGCCCCAGCATTTT.

This chain uses TRBV7-9 with TRBJ2-7; D possibly corresponds to TRBD2 (5 bases). CDR3 length: 13 amino acids. Trimming left V 5 bases short and J 3 bases short, with 11 bases between. The germline CDR1 and CDR2 sequences are SEHNR and FQNEAQ (reference sequence). CDR3 DNA: TGTGCCAGCAGCCCGGGATCGATCTACGAGCAGTACTTC. It encodes CASSPGSIYEQYF.

This clone has only a few counts. This rearrangement joins TRBV5-1 to TRBJ1-2, with 9 bases matching TRBD1. CDR3 length: 14 residues. Per the germline V gene, CDR1 is SGHRS and CDR2 is YFSETQ. The J segment lost 2 bases and the V segment lost 4 bases, leaving 3 bases of the junction unmatched. The CDR3: CASSAGQGNYGYTF. CDR3 in DNA: TGCGCCAGCAGCGCGGGACAGGGAAACTATGGCTACACCTTC. Full variable domain (remainder filled in from reference TRBV5-1 and TRBJ1-2): KAGVTQTPRYLIKTRGQQVTLSCSPISGHRSVSWYQQTPGQGLQFLFEYFSETQRNKGNFPGRFSGRQFSNSRSEMNVSTLELGDSALYLCASSAGQGNYGYTFGSGTRLTVV.

The chain combines TRBV19 with TRBJ2-2; TRBD2 might be the D (7 bases). This CDR3 has 14 residues. From germline, CDR1 is LNHDA and CDR2 SQIVND (reference sequence). Trimming removed 5 bases at V and 6 bases at J, with 13 bases between. CDR3 nucleotides: TGTGCCAGTAGTCTCGGGGGGCGGGCCGGGGAGCTGTTTTTT. Translated, it gives CASSLGGRAGELFF.

The rearrangement uses TRBV7-6 and TRBJ2-5, with D possibly TRBD2 on 6 matching bases. Germline V CDR1 and CDR2: SGHVS, FNYEAQ. The CDR3 is made up of 13 amino acids. V lost 6 bases, J lost 1 base, and 9 bases lay in between. CDR3 loop: CASRRLVQETQYF. CDR3 in DNA: TGTGCCAGCAGAAGACTAGTCCAAGAGACCCAGTACTTC.

The J gene is TRBJ2-5, the V gene TRBV5-1; possible D gene TRBD1, 6 bases. From germline, CDR1 is SGHRS and CDR2 YFSETQ. The V end lost 2 bases, the J end lost 0 bases, and 11 bases lay between the germline ends. This CDR3 contains 15 residues. CDR3 loop: CASSFQGTYQETQYF. In DNA form, the CDR3 reads TGCGCCAGCAGCTTTCAGGGGACGTACCAAGAGACCCAGTACTTC.

The V and J genes are TRBV7-2 and TRBJ2-2; 13 bases align to TRBD2. CDR3 size: 17 residues. Germline V gene lookup returns CDR1 SGHTA and CDR2 FQGNSA. J lost 7 bases, V lost 2 bases, and 7 bases had no gene match. The CDR3 DNA sequence: TGTGCCAGCAGCTTAACTAGCGGGGGGGCCCTGAGCGGGGAGCTGTTTTTT. Encoded protein: CASSLTSGGALSGELFF.

This chain connects TRBV2 to TRBJ1-4; unclear D gene. V lost 3 bases, J lost 0 bases, and 17 bases lay in between. The CDR3 extends over 18 amino acids. The germline CDR1 and CDR2 sequences are SNHLY and FYNNEI. The CDR3 coding sequence is TGTGCCAGCAGTGACCCCCGGGAAGGGAGGACAACTAATGAAAAACTGTTTTTT. Protein product: CASSDPREGRTTNEKLFF.

In this sample, this clone turned up once. The gene calls are TRBV7-2 and TRBJ2-5, with 8 bases identical to TRBD2. Germline V gene sequence: CDR1 SGHTA, CDR2 FQGNSA. The CDR3 extends over 15 amino acids. Trimming at V came to 6 bases and at J to 0 bases, leaving 6 bases not matched to a gene. The CDR3 loop reads CASRRAGVDQETQYF. The CDR3 DNA is TGTGCCAGCAGGAGAGCGGGAGTGGACCAAGAGACCCAGTACTTC.

The V gene is TRBV18, the J gene TRBJ2-7; 9 nucleotides line up with TRBD1. Germline loops: CDR1 KGHSH, CDR2 LQKENI. The J segment lost 7 bases and the V segment lost 1 base, leaving 8 bases of the junction unmatched. CDR3 length equals 15 residues. CDR3 in amino acids: CASSPLPTGGNEQYF. The CDR3 DNA sequence: TGTGCCAGCTCACCACTACCGACAGGGGGGAATGAGCAGTACTTC.

The chain couples TRBV3-1 (or the pseudogene TRBV3-2) to TRBJ2-7, with D unresolved. In germline, CDR1 is LGHDT, CDR2 YNNKEL (reference sequence). CDR3 length equals 14 residues. V was trimmed by 0 bases and J by 0 bases, leaving 6 bases between them. CDR3: CASSQDAFSYEQYF. The CDR3 nucleotides are TGTGCCAGCAGCCAAGACGCGTTCTCCTACGAGCAGTACTTC.

The J gene is TRBJ2-1, the V gene TRBV9; D is uncertain. Per the germline V gene, CDR1 is SGDLS and CDR2 is YYNGEE. V shed 3 bases and J shed 7 bases, with 14 bases lying between them. The CDR3 is made up of 14 amino acids. The CDR3 nucleotides read TGTGCCAGCAGCGGAGTCCCTCCGGTGAATGAGCAGTTCTTC. Its protein product is CASSGVPPVNEQFF.

This sequence joins TRBV24-1 and TRBJ2-3, with D perhaps TRBD2 (6 bases). CDR3 size: 13 residues. The V gene's germline CDR1 is KGHDR and CDR2 SFDVKD. V was clipped by 4 bases and J by 14 bases, with 18 bases between them. CDR3 amino acids: CATSEFSGESMYF. CDR3 DNA sequence: TGTGCCACCAGTGAGTTCTCGGGGGAGTCGATGTATTTT.

The chain joins TRBV16 to TRBJ2-3, with 11 bases aligning to TRBD2. This CDR3 is 15 amino acids long. Germline lookup yields CDR1 KGHSY and CDR2 FQNENV. V was clipped by 4 bases and J by 4 bases; unmatched bases: 4. The CDR3 bases are TGTGCCAGCAGCCTACTAGCGGGAGCGTCAGATACGCAGTATTTT. Its protein product is CASSLLAGASDTQYF.

The rearrangement joins TRBV29-1 to TRBJ1-1; D remains ambiguous. Trimming shortened V by 6 bases and J by 3 bases, and 14 bases separated the two germline ends. The germline gives CDR1 SQVTM, CDR2 ANQGSEA. The CDR3 extends over 13 amino acids. CDR3 DNA: TGCAGCGTCCACTCCGCTGAGGACACTGAAGCTTTCTTT. Protein sequence: CSVHSAEDTEAFF. Based on the CDR3 plus reference TRBV29-1 and TRBJ1-1, the full variable domain is SAVISQKPSRDICQRGTSLTIQCQVDSQVTMMFWYRQQPGQSLTLIATANQGSEATYESGFVIDKFPISRPNLTFSTLTVSNMSPEDSSIYLCSVHSAEDTEAFFGQGTRLTVV.

The V gene is TRBV7-2, the J gene TRBJ1-5; 8 bases align to TRBD1. The CDR3 length is 15 residues. Unmatched junction bases numbered 6, after V lost 7 bases and J lost 1 base. The germline gives CDR1 SGHTA, CDR2 FQGNSA. In nucleotides, the CDR3 is TGTGCCAGCACCTGGACAGGGTTCAGCAATCAGCCCCAGCATTTT. Amino acids: CASTWTGFSNQPQHF.

By share of the sample, this clone is medium-sized. The chain has TRBV29-1 and TRBJ1-2; D is possibly TRBD1 (5 bases). Germline V gives CDR1 SQVTM, CDR2 ANQGSEA. Trimming cost V 8 bases and J 3 bases, with 16 bases left between them. The CDR3 is 13 residues long. The CDR3 nucleotides are TGCAGCTTGATATGGGGGGTCTACTATGGCTACACCTTC. This sequence encodes CSLIWGVYYGYTF.